Sequencing of this TCR beta chain was carried out in a study of T cell changes during pregnancy in multiple sclerosis. CDR1 is SEHNR and CDR2 is FQNEAQ in the germline V gene (reference sequence). The length of the CDR3 is 14 residues. Trimming took off 5 bases at V and 7 bases at J, with 14 bases between the two ends. TCRdb's table, derived via immunoSEQ multiplex PCR, lists solely in-frame clones and lacks some. The sample has over 10,000 clones, roughly 90% seen once. The TCR sequence derives from a female donor in good health, enrolled as a control in a pregnancy study. The chain joins TRBV7-9 to TRBJ1-4; D not certain. The sequenced sample was CD8+ T cells from peripheral blood mononuclear cells, obtained after pregnancy. In DNA, the CDR3 is TGTGCCAGCAGCGGGAGTCCAGCTACTGAAAAACTGTTTTTT. Residues: CASSGSPATEKLFF.